This T cell receptor beta chain derives from a study of blood T cell repertoires in COVID-19. Germline trimming cut 6 bases from V and 4 bases from J; bases unmatched to any gene: 5. The CDR3 is made up of 13 amino acids. Per germline, CDR1 MNHEY and CDR2 SVGAGI. Measured with immunoSEQ multiplex PCR; TCRdb has only the in-frame clones, and not every one. The sample has 150,000 to 200,000 clones, around 85% seen once. The gene calls are TRBV6-5 and TRBJ1-2, with TRBD1 matching over 7 bases. The receptor comes from a woman aged 40 to 50 with acute COVID-19. The specimen was PBMCs or T cells enriched from blood (not recorded which). CDR3 DNA: TGTGCCAGCAGACCTGGGACAGTCTATGGCTACACCTTC. Amino acid sequence: CASRPGTVYGYTF.